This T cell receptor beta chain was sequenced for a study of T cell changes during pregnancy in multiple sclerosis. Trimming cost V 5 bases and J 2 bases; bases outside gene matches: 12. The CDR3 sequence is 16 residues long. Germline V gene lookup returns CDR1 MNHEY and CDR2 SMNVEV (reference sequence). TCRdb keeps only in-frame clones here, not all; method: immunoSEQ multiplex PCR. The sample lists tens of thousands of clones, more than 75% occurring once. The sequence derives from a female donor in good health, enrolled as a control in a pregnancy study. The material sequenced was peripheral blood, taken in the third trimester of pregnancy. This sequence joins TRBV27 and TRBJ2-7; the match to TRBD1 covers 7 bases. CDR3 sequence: CASSPGHGTATYEQYF. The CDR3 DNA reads TGTGCCAGCAGTCCGGGTCACGGGACAGCAACCTACGAGCAGTACTTC.